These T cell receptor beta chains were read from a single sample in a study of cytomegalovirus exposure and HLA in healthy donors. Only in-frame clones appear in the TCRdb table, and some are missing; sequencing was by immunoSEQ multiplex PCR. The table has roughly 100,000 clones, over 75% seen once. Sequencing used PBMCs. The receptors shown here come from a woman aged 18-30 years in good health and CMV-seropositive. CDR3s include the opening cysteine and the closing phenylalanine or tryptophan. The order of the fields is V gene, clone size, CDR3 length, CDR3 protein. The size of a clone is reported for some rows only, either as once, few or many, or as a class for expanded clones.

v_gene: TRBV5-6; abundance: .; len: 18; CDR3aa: CASSARLLGGGSNNEQFF
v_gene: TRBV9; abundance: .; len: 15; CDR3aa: CASSVGMVSLEEQYF
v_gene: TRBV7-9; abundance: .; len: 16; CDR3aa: CAIRGNDRDGYNEQFF
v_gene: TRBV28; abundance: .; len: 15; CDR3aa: CASSLILAAQETQYF
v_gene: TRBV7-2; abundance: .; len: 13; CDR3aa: CASSDGNFQPQHF
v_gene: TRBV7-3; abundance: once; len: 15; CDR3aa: CASSERTSGSHEQFF
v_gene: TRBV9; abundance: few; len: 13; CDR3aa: CASSVRAGGDYTF
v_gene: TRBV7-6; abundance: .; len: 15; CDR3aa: CASRPGTSGTDTQYF
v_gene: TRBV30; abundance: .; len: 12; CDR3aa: CAWNVENHEQYF
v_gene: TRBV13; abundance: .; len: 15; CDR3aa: CASSLGRVFAGELFF
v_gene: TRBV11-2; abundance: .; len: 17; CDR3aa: CASSPNPGIGRYNEQFF
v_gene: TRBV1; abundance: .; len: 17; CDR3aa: CTSSQDLGTSGQETQYF
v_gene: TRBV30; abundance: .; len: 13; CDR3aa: CAWSRGVAGGYTF
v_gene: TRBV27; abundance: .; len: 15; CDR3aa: CASSYLGQPMDGYTF
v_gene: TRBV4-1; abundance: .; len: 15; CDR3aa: CASSQDPRVADTQYF
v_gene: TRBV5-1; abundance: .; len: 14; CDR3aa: CASSLDRHTDTQYF
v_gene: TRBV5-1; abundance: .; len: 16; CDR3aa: CASSLDAEIPSWGYTF
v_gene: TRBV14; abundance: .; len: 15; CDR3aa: CASSRSAVANYGYTF
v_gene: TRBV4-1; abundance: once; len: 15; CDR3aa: CASSQGQGLSYEQYF
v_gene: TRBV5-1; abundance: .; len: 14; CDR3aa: CASSLGQGGETQYF
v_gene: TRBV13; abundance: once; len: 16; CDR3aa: CASSLEREGRTDTQYF
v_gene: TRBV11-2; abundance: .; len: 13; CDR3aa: CASSLVIGSEQFF
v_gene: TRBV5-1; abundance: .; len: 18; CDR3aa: CASSLGTKGASSSYEQYF
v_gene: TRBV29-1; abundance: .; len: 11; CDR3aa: CSVGGDQPQHF
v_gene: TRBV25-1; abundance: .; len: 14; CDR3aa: CASSQWRDTDTQYF
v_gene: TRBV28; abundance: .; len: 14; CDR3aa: CASSLYSVEEKLFF
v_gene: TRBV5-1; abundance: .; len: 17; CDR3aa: CASSLAVERRNTDTQYF
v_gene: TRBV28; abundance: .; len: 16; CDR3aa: CASSFRHLSSGNTIYF
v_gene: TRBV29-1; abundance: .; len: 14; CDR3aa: CSIRKGQGVDGYTF
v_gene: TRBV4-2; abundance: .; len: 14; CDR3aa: CASSQAQREGVKFF
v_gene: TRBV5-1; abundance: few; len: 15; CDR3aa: CASSSGLAGGGEQFF
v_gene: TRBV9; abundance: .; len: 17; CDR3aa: CASSAEGLAGGSYEQYF
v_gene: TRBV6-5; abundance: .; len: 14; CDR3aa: CASTPGQTNTEAFF
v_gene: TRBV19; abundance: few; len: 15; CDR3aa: CASERGRENTGELFF
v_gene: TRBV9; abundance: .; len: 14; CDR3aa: CASSASGSTDTQYF
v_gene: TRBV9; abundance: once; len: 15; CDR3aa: CASNEDGLVAQTQYF
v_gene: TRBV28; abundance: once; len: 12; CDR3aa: CASNPNSDEQYF
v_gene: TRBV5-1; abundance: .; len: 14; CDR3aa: CASSEPGVRSEQYF
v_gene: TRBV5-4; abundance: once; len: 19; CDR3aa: CASSLGPLPLAGISYEQYF
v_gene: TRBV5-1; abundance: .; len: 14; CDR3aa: CASSPGSNGNTIYF
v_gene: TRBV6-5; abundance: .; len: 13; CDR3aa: CASQGSMNTEAFF
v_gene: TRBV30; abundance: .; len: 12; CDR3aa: CAWKASAHEQFF
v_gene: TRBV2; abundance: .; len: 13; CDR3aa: CASSTVGTDTQYF
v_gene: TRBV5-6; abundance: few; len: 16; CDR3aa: CASSLRTGGRNTEAFF
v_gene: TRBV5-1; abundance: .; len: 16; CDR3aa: CASSARGDIRPYEQYF
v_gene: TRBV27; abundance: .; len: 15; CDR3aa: CASSVGGSQNTEAFF
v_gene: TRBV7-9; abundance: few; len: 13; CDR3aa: CASSLSANYGYTF
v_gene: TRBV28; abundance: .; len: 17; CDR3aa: CASSPPGTSDSYNEQFF
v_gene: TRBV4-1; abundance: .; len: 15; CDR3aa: CASSQVAGVNTEAFF
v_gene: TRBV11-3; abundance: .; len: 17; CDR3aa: CASSSQVESSGANVLTF
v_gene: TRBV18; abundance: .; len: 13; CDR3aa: CASSPIYDQPQHF
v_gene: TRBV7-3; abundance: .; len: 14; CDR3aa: CASSPSLSGNTIYF